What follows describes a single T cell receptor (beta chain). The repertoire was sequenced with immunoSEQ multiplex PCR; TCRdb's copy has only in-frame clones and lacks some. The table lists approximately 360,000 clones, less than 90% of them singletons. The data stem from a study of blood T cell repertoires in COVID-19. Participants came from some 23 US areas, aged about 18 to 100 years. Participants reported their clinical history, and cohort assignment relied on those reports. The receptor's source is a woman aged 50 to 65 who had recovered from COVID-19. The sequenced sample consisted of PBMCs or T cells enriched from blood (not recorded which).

In DNA, the CDR3 is TGCGCCAGCAGCTTGTTATGGGGAGGGAGCACTGAAGCTTTCTTT. Translated, it gives CASSLLWGGSTEAFF. The chain uses TRBV5-1 and TRBJ1-1; no clear D gene. This CDR3 comprises 15 residues. Germline CDR1 and CDR2: SGHRS and YFSETQ. Trimming cost V 1 base and J 4 bases, with 14 bases left between them. The full variable domain, in which reference TRBV5-1 and TRBJ1-1 provide the parts outside the CDR3, is KAGVTQTPRYLIKTRGQQVTLSCSPISGHRSVSWYQQTPGQGLQFLFEYFSETQRNKGNFPGRFSGRQFSNSRSEMNVSTLELGDSALYLCASSLLWGGSTEAFFGQGTRLTVV.